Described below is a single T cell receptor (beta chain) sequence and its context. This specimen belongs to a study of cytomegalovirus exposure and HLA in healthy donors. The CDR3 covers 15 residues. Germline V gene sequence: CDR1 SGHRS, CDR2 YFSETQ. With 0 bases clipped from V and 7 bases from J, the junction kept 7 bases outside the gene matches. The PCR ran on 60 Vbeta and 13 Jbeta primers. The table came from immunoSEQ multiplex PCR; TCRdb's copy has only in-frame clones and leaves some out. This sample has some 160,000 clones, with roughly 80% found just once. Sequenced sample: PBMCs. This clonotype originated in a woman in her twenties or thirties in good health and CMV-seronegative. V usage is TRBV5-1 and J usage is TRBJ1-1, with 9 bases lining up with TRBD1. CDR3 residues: CASSLAGDRAFEAFF. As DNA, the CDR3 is TGCGCCAGCAGCTTGGCCGGGGACAGGGCGTTTGAAGCTTTCTTT.